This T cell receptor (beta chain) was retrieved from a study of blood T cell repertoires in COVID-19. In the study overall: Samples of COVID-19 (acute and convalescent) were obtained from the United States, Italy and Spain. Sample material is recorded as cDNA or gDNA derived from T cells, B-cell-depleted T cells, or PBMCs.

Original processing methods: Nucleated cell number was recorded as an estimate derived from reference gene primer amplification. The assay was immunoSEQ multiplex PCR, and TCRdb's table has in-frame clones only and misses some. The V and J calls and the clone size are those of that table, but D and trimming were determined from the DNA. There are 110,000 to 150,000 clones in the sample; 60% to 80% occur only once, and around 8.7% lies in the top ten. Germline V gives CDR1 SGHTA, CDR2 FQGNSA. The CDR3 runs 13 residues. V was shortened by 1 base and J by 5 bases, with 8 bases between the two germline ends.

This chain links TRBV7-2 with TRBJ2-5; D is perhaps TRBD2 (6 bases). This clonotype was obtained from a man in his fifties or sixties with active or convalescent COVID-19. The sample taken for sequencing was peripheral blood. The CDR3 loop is CASSLGLAETQYF. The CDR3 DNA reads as TGTGCCAGCAGCTTAGGGCTAGCGGAGACCCAGTACTTC.